The TCR beta chain described here comes from a study of blood T cell repertoires in COVID-19. The CDR3 runs to 15 residues. Looked up from germline, CDR1 is SNHLY and CDR2 is FYNNEI. Trimming removed 8 bases from V and 6 bases from J; junction bases left unmatched: 8. The table came from immunoSEQ multiplex PCR; TCRdb's copy has only in-frame clones and leaves some out. The sample yields about 180,000 clones, more than 85% seen once. The source is a woman aged 25 to 39 with active or convalescent COVID-19. The genes are TRBV2 and TRBJ2-1; 12 bases map to TRBD2. Material: peripheral blood. This CDR3 reads CASGPPSGGANEQFF. The CDR3 DNA reads as TGTGCCAGCGGGCCCCCTAGCGGGGGGGCCAATGAGCAGTTCTTC.